This record looks at one TCR beta chain sequence and its context. Its specific antigen is unknown. There are no base qualities to consult, and no much larger clone falls within one base. Mismatch repair deficiency was established in every enrolled patient by polymerase chain reaction or immunohistochemistry. TCR sequencing was carried out for three patients who responded to pembrolizumab therapy. The phase II trial prospectively tested pembrolizumab PD-1 blockade in advanced mismatch repair-deficient cancers regardless of tissue of origin. Serial peripheral blood T cell samples were collected before and at multiple times after starting PD-1 blockade. The timing of each blood sample was reported as weeks after the first dose of pembrolizumab. The CDR3 runs 13 amino acids, cysteine and phenylalanine included. Only the CDR3 DNA stays, 39 bases, in frame from base 1. The germline V gene gives CDR1 as SGHDN and CDR2 as FVKESK. V gives up 3 bases and J gives up 1 base, and the segment between their germline ends measures 6 bases.

Library preparation was by the immunoSEQ multiplex PCR assay. The source is immuneACCESS, and TCRdb retained only in-frame sequences with V and J called. Part of the clones is not carried over; for the studies checked, unresolved V genes explain less than half of this, and the remainder is unexplained. The sample records 55,000 to 85,000 clones, 60% to 80% of which are singletons. Of the sample, roughly 5% is held by the ten largest clones. The sample originates from a study of PD-1 blockade in mismatch repair-deficient tumors (dated 2017 in TCRdb). Regarding the study in general: Between late 2013 and September 2016, the trial enrolled 86 consecutive patients with approximately 11 mismatch repair-deficient cancer types, every one of whom had been previously treated and was progressing. Tumor-associated T cell clones were tracked in the peripheral blood of patients responding to PD-1 blockade by deep sequencing of TCR CDR3 regions.

What the authors observed across the whole study: Clones residing in the tumor, which were often undetectable in blood before treatment, expanded quickly after pembrolizumab and then contracted, generally before radiologic responses.

This clonotype was sampled from an adult with mismatch repair-deficient cancer. Source: peripheral blood, taken 2 weeks after starting pembrolizumab. The chain joins TRBV14 to TRBJ1-1; a confident D gene designation cannot be given. The sequenced DNA is TGTGCCAGCAGCCATCCTAGGAACACTGAAGCTTTCTTT. Translation gives CASSHPRNTEAFF.